This T cell receptor beta chain was observed in a study of immune characterization of retroperitoneal liposarcoma. With 6 bases clipped from V and 3 bases from J, the junction kept 6 bases outside the gene matches. The germline V gene has CDR1 WSHSY and CDR2 SAAADI. This CDR3 comprises 14 residues. In TCRdb, the PCR reads were re-called with MiXCR into one record per CDR3 protein. This table holds about 2,000 distinct CDR3 sequences, about 43% found once. In this sample, this clonotype turned up a few times. The receptor's source is a male donor with retroperitoneal liposarcoma. The chain links TRBV10-2 to TRBJ2-3; 7 nucleotides align to TRBD1. Specimen: tumor tissue. The CDR3 DNA follows: TGCGCCAGCAGCTTGGACAGGACAACAGATACGCAGTATTTT. It is translated as CASSLDRTTDTQYF.